This T cell receptor (beta chain) was identified in a study of T cell responses to AZD1222 COVID-19 vaccine. Study context: Second doses that came at about 4 or about 12 weeks were put together.

Worth noting for this clone: As yet, its antigen is unknown.

Study-wide findings and caveats: CD4 TCRs associated with vaccination spanned spike, dominating at 160-218 and 743-854. Nearly half of spike-specific TCRs reportedly target unmutated variant regions.

The length of the CDR3 is 16 residues. CDR1 and CDR2 (germline): MNHEY, SMNVEV (reference sequence). V shed 5 bases, J shed 5 bases, and the junction held 12 bases outside the gene matches. Assay used: immunoSEQ multiplex PCR; TCRdb lists only in-frame clones, some missing. Seen here are roughly 100,000 clones, over 85% observed once, and the top ten hold about 2.2%. The sequenced sample was peripheral blood, obtained on day 0 of AZD1222 vaccination. The receptor's source is an adult in good health. This chain connects TRBV27 to TRBJ1-2; TRBD1 matches at 9 bases. CDR3 sequence (DNA): TGTGCCAGCAGTCCCCTGGATGGGGACAGGGCTTATGGCTACACCTTC. It codes for CASSPLDGDRAYGYTF.